What follows is one T cell receptor beta chain and its context. Its antigen is as yet unknown. This sample was taken from a study of Tregs in tolerant kidney transplant recipients. Across the whole study: Recipients received nonmyeloablative bone marrow transplants from related graft donors, with transient mixed chimerism.

Study findings and constraints: Activated donor B cell expansion appeared to reveal the most relevant donor-specific TCRbeta repertoire. Validation in larger populations is needed because few patients were studied.

Clones were read by immunoSEQ multiplex PCR, and TCRdb kept only the in-frame ones, dropping some. This sample carries approximately 99,000 clones, 90% of them seen once, and the ten largest clones take 0.34%. After removal of 5 bases from V and 0 bases from J, the junction contained 5 bases not matched to a gene. The CDR3 sequence is 16 residues long. Germline V gene sequence: CDR1 LNHDA, CDR2 SQIVND (reference sequence). Unstimulated regulatory T cells (CD4+CD25+CD127-), CD4+CD25- non-regulatory cells, CD4 and CD8 cells were FACS-sorted from thawed PBMCs. The J gene is TRBJ2-1, the V gene TRBV19; 9 bases are a match to TRBD2. The starting material was CD4+ T cells from blood, obtained before the transplant. This TCR came from a human donor who received a combined kidney and bone marrow transplant. CDR3 sequence: CASSASSGSSYNEQFF. CDR3 nucleotides: TGTGCCAGTAGTGCAAGTAGCGGGAGCTCCTACAATGAGCAGTTCTTC.